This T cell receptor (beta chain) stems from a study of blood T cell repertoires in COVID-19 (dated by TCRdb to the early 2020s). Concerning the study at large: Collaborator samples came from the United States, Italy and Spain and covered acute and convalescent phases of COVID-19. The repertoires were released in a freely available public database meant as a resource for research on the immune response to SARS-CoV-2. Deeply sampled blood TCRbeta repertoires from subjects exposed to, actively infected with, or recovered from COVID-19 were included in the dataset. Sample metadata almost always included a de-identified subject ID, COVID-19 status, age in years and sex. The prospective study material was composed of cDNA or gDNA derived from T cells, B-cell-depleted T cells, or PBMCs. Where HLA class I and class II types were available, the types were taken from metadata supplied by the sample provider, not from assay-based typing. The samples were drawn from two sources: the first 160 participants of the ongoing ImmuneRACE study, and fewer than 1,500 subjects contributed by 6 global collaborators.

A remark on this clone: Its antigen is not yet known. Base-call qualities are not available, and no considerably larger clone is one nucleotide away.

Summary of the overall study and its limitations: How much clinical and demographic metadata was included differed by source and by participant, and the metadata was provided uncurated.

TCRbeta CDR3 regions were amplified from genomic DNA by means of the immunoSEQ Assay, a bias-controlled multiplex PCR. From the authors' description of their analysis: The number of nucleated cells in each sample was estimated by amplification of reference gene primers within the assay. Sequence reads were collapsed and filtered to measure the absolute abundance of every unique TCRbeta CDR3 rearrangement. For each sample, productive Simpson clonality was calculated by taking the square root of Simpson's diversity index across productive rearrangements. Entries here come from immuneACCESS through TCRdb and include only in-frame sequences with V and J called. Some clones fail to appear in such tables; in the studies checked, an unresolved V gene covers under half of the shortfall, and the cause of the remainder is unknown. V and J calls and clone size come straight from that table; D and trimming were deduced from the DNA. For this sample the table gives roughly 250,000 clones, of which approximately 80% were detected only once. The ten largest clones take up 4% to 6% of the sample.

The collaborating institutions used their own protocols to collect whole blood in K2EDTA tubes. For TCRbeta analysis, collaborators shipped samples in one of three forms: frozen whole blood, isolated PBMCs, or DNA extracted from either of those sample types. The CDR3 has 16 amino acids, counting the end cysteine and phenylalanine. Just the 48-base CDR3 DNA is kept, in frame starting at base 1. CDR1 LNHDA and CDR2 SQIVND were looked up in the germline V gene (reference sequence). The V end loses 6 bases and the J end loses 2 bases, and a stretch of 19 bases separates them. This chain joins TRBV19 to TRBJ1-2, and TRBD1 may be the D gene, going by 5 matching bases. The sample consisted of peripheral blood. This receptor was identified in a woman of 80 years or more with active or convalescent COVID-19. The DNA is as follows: TGTGCCAGTAGCGACCGGGGGGGAAGGGGCAACTATGGCTACACCTTC. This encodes CASSDRGGRGNYGYTF.